The TCR beta chain described here comes from a study of neurological immune-mediated disorders. Findings and limits, study-wide: According to phylogenetic grouping, one related-CDR3 cluster, a possible signature, contained the repertoires of 18 of 34 multiple sclerosis patients.

The CDR3 spans 17 residues. V trimming: 5 bases; J trimming: 2 bases; junction bases outside the gene matches: 9. The germline gives CDR1 PRHDT, CDR2 FYEKMQ (reference sequence). Template-switch 5'RACE cDNA synthesis added a 10-nucleotide unique molecular identifier. MiXCR, run by TCRdb on the 5' RACE reads, gives a single entry per CDR3 protein. The sample lists about 80,000 distinct CDR3 sequences, about 5% occurring once. This clonotype was counted many times. The antigen remains unidentified. The chain combines TRBV13 with TRBJ2-3; TRBD2 aligns across 11 bases. Source material: PBMCs. This clonotype was sampled from a woman aged 25-40 years with multiple sclerosis. The CDR3 protein is CASSRRGLAEHTDTQYF. The CDR3 coding sequence is TGTGCCAGCAGCCGACGGGGACTAGCGGAGCACACAGATACGCAGTATTTT.